These 10 T cell receptor beta chains came from one sample sequenced in a study of patients and donors after allogeneic stem cell transplantation. TCRdb reprocessed the RT-PCR reads via MiXCR and lists one record per CDR3 protein. The sample lists around 150,000 distinct CDR3 sequences, about a third occurring once. Sample: blood, either unsorted or a sorted T cell fraction (not recorded which). These receptors all come from a human donor who was either an allogeneic HSCT recipient or a stem cell or donor lymphocyte infusion donor (not recorded which). It is not recorded whose cells these are; they may come from a transplant donor.

The chain carries TRBV5-6 and TRBJ2-1, with D possibly TRBD2 on 5 matching bases. Germline values: CDR1 SGHDT, CDR2 YYEEEE. This CDR3 comprises 12 residues. The germline V and J ends were trimmed by 7 bases and 1 base, with 6 bases remaining between them. CDR3 amino acids: CASRDSYNEQFF. CDR3 bases: TGTGCCAGCCGGGATTCCTACAATGAGCAGTTCTTC.

This clonotype came up a few times. The chain couples TRBV12-3 or TRBV12-4 to TRBJ1-3; D possibly corresponds to TRBD1 (5 bases). This CDR3 comprises 14 residues. V dropped 2 bases and J dropped 10 bases, with 15 bases sitting between them. The CDR3 reads CASSLSGTAETIYF. CDR3 coding DNA: TGTGCCAGCAGTTTAAGCGGGACCGCGGAGACCATATATTTT.

V is TRBV4-1 and J is TRBJ1-2, with a weak D call TRBD1 (6 bases). Germline V gives CDR1 MGHRA, CDR2 YSYEKL. V shed 0 bases and J shed 4 bases, with 12 bases lying between them. The CDR3 consists of 15 residues. CDR3 in DNA: TGCGCCAGCAGCCAAGAACACAGGGCCAGCTATGGCTACACCTTC. It codes for CASSQEHRASYGYTF.

This chain joins TRBV20-1 and TRBJ2-3, with D uncertain. Looked up from germline, CDR1 is DFQATT and CDR2 is SNEGSKA (reference sequence). With 2 bases removed from V and 0 bases from J, the gap between germline ends came to 6 bases. This CDR3 has 13 residues. Here the CDR3 reads CSARSGSTDTQYF. The CDR3 DNA reads TGCAGTGCTAGATCTGGAAGCACAGATACGCAGTATTTT.

CDR3 sequence reads: CSARPDRVNYGYTF. CDR3 bases: TGCAGTGCTAGACCAGACAGGGTCAACTATGGCTACACCTTC. The chain has TRBV20-1 and TRBJ1-2; TRBD1 matches at 7 bases. Per germline, CDR1 DFQATT and CDR2 SNEGSKA (reference sequence). The CDR3 loop spans 14 amino acids. The V segment lost 2 bases and the J segment 2 bases; nucleotides outside the gene matches: 5.

For this clonotype: A read error is likely, as this CDR3 ends without the conserved phenylalanine or tryptophan. This sequence joins TRBV6-5 and TRBJ2-6; 7 bases are a match to TRBD1. Germline V lookup: CDR1 MNHEY, CDR2 SVGAGI. Trimming removed 0 bases from V and 3 bases from J; junction bases left unmatched: 2. The CDR3 loop spans 16 amino acids. The CDR3: CASSYSTGYGANVLTY. For the CDR3, the DNA is TGTGCCAGCAGTTACTCGACAGGGTATGGGGCCAACGTCCTGACTTAT.

The sample holds a few counts of this clonotype. This chain links TRBV4-3 with TRBJ1-2; 9 nucleotides match TRBD1. CDR1 LGHNA and CDR2 YSLEER come from the germline V gene. The CDR3 spans 15 residues. V shed 0 bases, J shed 8 bases, and the junction held 7 bases outside the gene matches. CDR3 nucleotide sequence: TGCGCCAGCAGCCAAGACCCGGGACAGGGTTACGGCTACACCTTC. This translates into CASSQDPGQGYGYTF.

V usage is TRBV7-2 and J usage is TRBJ1-3; 7 bases map to TRBD1. J lost 3 bases, V lost 4 bases, and 6 bases had no gene match. The CDR3 extends over 15 amino acids. Per germline, CDR1 SGHTA and CDR2 FQGNSA. In DNA, the CDR3 is TGTGCCAGCAGCTCGTCGACAGGGCTTGGAAACACCATATATTTT. Its protein product is CASSSSTGLGNTIYF.

This clonotype was seen only a few times. The chain combines TRBV7-2 with TRBJ1-3; no reliable D call. The length of the CDR3 is 15 residues. Germline CDR1 SGHTA, CDR2 FQGNSA. Trimming pared 5 bases from V and 0 bases from J, leaving 11 bases between. CDR3 coding DNA: TGTGCCAGCAGCCCCCGGGGAAACTCTGGAAACACCATATATTTT. It specifies CASSPRGNSGNTIYF.

This chain links TRBV11-1 with TRBJ1-4; D is perhaps TRBD1 (5 bases). V was clipped by 5 bases and J by 6 bases, with 19 bases between them. CDR1 and CDR2 from the germline V gene are SGHAT and FQDESV (reference sequence). The CDR3 runs to 16 residues. DNA for the CDR3: TGTGCCAGCAGCGCAAATTCAGGGTCGGCGGATGAAAAACTGTTTTTT. Protein product: CASSANSGSADEKLFF.